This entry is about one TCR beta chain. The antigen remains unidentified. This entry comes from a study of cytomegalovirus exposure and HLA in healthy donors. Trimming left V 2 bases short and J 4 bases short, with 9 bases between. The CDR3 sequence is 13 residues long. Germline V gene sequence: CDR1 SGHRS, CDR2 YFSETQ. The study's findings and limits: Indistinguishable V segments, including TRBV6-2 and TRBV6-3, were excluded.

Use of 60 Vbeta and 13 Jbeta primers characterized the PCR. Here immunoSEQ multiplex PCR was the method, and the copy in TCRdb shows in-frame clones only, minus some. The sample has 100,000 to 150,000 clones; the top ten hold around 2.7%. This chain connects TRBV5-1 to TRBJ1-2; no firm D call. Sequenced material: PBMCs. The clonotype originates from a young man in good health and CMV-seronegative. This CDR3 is CASSFEGRYGYTF. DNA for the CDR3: TGCGCCAGCAGCTTTGAGGGCCGCTATGGCTACACCTTC.